This T cell receptor (beta chain) comes out of a study of Ad26.COV2.S vaccination and SARS-CoV-2 variants. Treatment in this sample: some 20 received Ad26.COV2.S at low or high dose, single or two shots; about 5 received placebo; per-sample allocation not given. Sampling was done on day 63 after the first vaccine or placebo injection. Trimming left V 8 bases short and J 1 base short, with 9 bases between. The CDR3 consists of 12 residues. Germline V gene data show CDR1 as MDHEN and CDR2 as SYDVKM. TCRdb keeps only in-frame clones here, not all; method: immunoSEQ multiplex PCR. The sample includes 440,000 or so clones, about 90% of them seen just once.

The receptor was isolated from a person between 18 and 59 years old who received the Ad26.COV2.S COVID-19 vaccine or a placebo. V is TRBV28 and J is TRBJ2-7, with D possibly TRBD1 on 6 matching bases. Sequencing used peripheral blood, obtained in a trial of Ad26.COV2.S vaccine versus placebo. CDR3 amino acids: CASQQGSYEQYF. The CDR3 region has the DNA TGTGCCAGCCAACAGGGATCCTACGAGCAGTACTTC.